These 21 T cell receptor beta chains were all obtained from the same sample, sequenced in a study of CD8 T cells in Susac syndrome. RNA totalling 0.5 to 1 ug underwent reverse transcription with random hexamers. TCRdb processed the immunoSEQ multiplex PCR reads anew with MiXCR; each CDR3 protein has one entry. Among roughly 180,000 distinct CDR3 sequences listed, roughly 94% were seen once. Input material: CD4+ T cells from PBMCs. The receptors derive from a human donor with Susac syndrome.

The rearrangement links TRBV7-9 to TRBJ1-4; D is unclear. V lost 6 bases and J lost 7, with 9 bases in between. Germline V gene data show CDR1 as SEHNR and CDR2 as FQNEAQ (reference sequence). The CDR3 totals 12 residues. This CDR3 reads CASSSNSEKLFF. The CDR3 coding sequence is TGTGCCAGCAGTTCCAACAGTGAAAAACTGTTTTTT.

The J gene is TRBJ1-1, the V gene TRBV2, with D unresolved. The V end was cut by 7 bases, the J end by 6 bases, with 6 bases between. The length of the CDR3 is 10 residues. From germline, CDR1 is SNHLY and CDR2 FYNNEI. CDR3 protein: CASMRAEAFF. CDR3 sequence (DNA): TGTGCCAGCATGAGGGCTGAAGCTTTCTTT.

V usage is TRBV6-6 and J usage is TRBJ1-4, with unresolved D. The CDR3 is 14 residues long. The V and J ends lost 3 bases and 5 bases respectively, with 10 bases between them. CDR1 is MNHNY and CDR2 is SVGAGI in the germline V gene (reference sequence). The DNA of the CDR3 is TGTGCCAGCAGTTATTCCGGGGAAAATGAAAAACTGTTTTTT. Protein product: CASSYSGENEKLFF.

This chain joins TRBV2 and TRBJ1-5, with D hard to call. The length of the CDR3 is 13 residues. The germline CDR1 and CDR2 sequences are SNHLY and FYNNEI. The V end was cut by 0 bases, the J end by 5 bases, with 5 bases between. This CDR3 is CASSEAVYQPQHF. The DNA of the CDR3 is TGTGCCAGCAGTGAAGCCGTCTATCAGCCCCAGCATTTT.

The CDR3 nucleotides are TGCAGTGCGAAGGACAGGGGAAAAGAGACCCAGTACTTC. Translated: CSAKDRGKETQYF. The chain couples TRBV20-1 to TRBJ2-5, with 9 bases aligning to TRBD1. This CDR3 has 13 residues. Germline assignment: CDR1 DFQATT and CDR2 SNEGSKA (reference sequence). V was clipped by 6 bases and J by 3 bases; unmatched bases: 5.

V is TRBV4-1 and J is TRBJ2-1; TRBD1 is a possible D gene (5 bases). The V gene's germline CDR1 is MGHRA and CDR2 YSYEKL. The CDR3 sequence is 15 residues long. V was shortened by 0 bases and J by 7 bases, with 13 bases between the two germline ends. This CDR3 is CASSQEQGVWNEQFF. CDR3 nucleotide sequence: TGCGCCAGCAGCCAAGAGCAGGGCGTCTGGAATGAGCAGTTCTTC.

The chain links TRBV6-4 to TRBJ1-5; possibly TRBD1 for D (5 bases). CDR3 size: 14 residues. Per germline, CDR1 MRHNA and CDR2 SNTAGT. V lost 4 bases and J lost 7, with 14 bases in between. CDR3 DNA sequence: TGTGCCAGCAGTGTCGACCGGGACCGACAGCCCCAGCATTTT. Translation: CASSVDRDRQPQHF.

The rearrangement links TRBV19 to TRBJ2-1, with TRBD1 matching 8 bases. The CDR3 runs 14 residues. V lost 9 bases, J lost 12 bases, and 16 bases stayed unmatched. CDR1 LNHDA and CDR2 SQIVND come from the germline V gene (reference sequence). The CDR3 sequence: CASRGQVPGSGQFF. The DNA of the CDR3 is TGTGCCAGCCGGGGACAGGTCCCTGGTTCGGGGCAGTTCTTC. The entire variable domain, with the rest obtained from reference TRBV19 and TRBJ2-1, is as follows: DGGITQSPKYLFRKEGQNVTLSCEQNLNHDAMYWYRQDPGQGLRLIYYSQIVNDFQKGDIAEGYSVSREKKESFPLTVTSAQKNPTAFYLCASRGQVPGSGQFFGPGTRLTVL.

The J gene is TRBJ2-3, the V gene TRBV20-1; D tentatively fits TRBD1 or TRBD2 (5 bases each). This CDR3 has 14 residues. V was pared by 3 bases and J by 4 bases, with 14 bases between. Germline V gene sequence: CDR1 DFQATT, CDR2 SNEGSKA (reference sequence). The CDR3 here is CSARGHQGPDTQYF. CDR3 nucleotides: TGCAGTGCTAGGGGCCATCAGGGACCAGATACGCAGTATTTT.

This chain joins TRBV12-5 and TRBJ1-5; possibly TRBD1 for D (5 bases). Germline lookup yields CDR1 LGHNT and CDR2 FRNRAP. This CDR3 has 16 amino acids. V was trimmed by 4 bases and J by 4 bases, leaving 17 bases between them. The CDR3 here is CASGSGRTILNQPQHF. The CDR3 nucleotides read TGTGCTAGTGGTTCGGGACGGACGATCCTAAATCAGCCCCAGCATTTT.

The chain couples TRBV18 to TRBJ2-3, with 12 bases aligning to TRBD2. In germline, CDR1 is KGHSH, CDR2 LQKENI. CDR3 size: 17 residues. The V gene end was trimmed by 1 base and the J gene end by 0 bases; junction bases not matched to a gene: 2. CDR3 bases: TGTGCCAGCTCACCACGAGGACTAGCGGGGAGCACAGATACGCAGTATTTT. Translating it yields CASSPRGLAGSTDTQYF.

The chain recombines TRBV19 with TRBJ2-5; tentative D call: TRBD1 (5 bases). CDR3 length: 13 residues. Germline V gene data show CDR1 as LNHDA and CDR2 as SQIVND (reference sequence). The ends were cut back, 9 bases at V and 3 bases at J, with 14 bases in the middle. This CDR3 reads CASSMGRKETQYF. CDR3 bases: TGTGCCAGCAGCATGGGGCGGAAAGAGACCCAGTACTTC.

The V call is TRBV20-1, the J call TRBJ2-7; 11 positions match TRBD2. The CDR3 length is 14 residues. V shed 3 bases and J 2 bases; nucleotides not matched to a gene: 3. The V gene's germline CDR1 is DFQATT and CDR2 SNEGSKA (reference sequence). Here the CDR3 DNA reads TGCAGTGCTAGCTTAGCGGGAGGGCCCTACGAGCAGTACTTC. This encodes CSASLAGGPYEQYF.

V is TRBV5-1 and J is TRBJ2-7, with D tentatively TRBD2 (6 bases). CDR1 and CDR2 (germline): SGHRS, YFSETQ. V was shortened by 1 base and J by 5 bases, with 13 bases between the two germline ends. The length of the CDR3 is 14 residues. This chain's CDR3 is CASSLQPSVDEQYF. The CDR3 coding sequence is TGCGCCAGCAGCTTGCAGCCTAGCGTCGACGAGCAGTACTTC.

This chain links TRBV11-2 with TRBJ2-1; 9 bases map to TRBD1. This CDR3 comprises 18 residues. The germline V gene encodes CDR1 SGHAT and CDR2 FQNNGV. With 4 bases clipped from V and 2 bases from J, the junction kept 12 bases outside the gene matches. CDR3 sequence: CASSWGQGLLSPYNEQFF. The CDR3 bases are TGTGCCAGCAGCTGGGGACAGGGCCTACTATCTCCCTACAATGAGCAGTTCTTC.

V and J are TRBV18 and TRBJ2-7; possible D gene TRBD2, 5 bases. Trimming shortened V by 2 bases and J by 3 bases, and 11 bases separated the two germline ends. This CDR3 is 14 amino acids long. Looked up from germline, CDR1 is KGHSH and CDR2 is LQKENI. CDR3 coding DNA: TGTGCCAGCTCACCAGCCCCCGGGATCTACGAGCAGTACTTC. This sequence encodes CASSPAPGIYEQYF.

The DNA for the CDR3 is TGTGCCAGCAGCGTCACAGGGGGCTTCACTGAAGCTTTCTTT. It specifies CASSVTGGFTEAFF. The chain carries TRBV9 and TRBJ1-1, with 9 positions matching TRBD1. The CDR3 covers 14 residues. V was pared by 2 bases and J by 4 bases, with 3 bases of the junction left unmatched. Germline V lookup: CDR1 SGDLS, CDR2 YYNGEE.

The chain combines TRBV2 with TRBJ1-1, with D possibly TRBD1 on 5 matching bases. V lost 2 bases, J lost 6 bases, and 7 bases lay in between. CDR1 SNHLY and CDR2 FYNNEI come from the germline V gene. CDR3 length: 12 residues. The CDR3 coding sequence is TGTGCCAGCAGTGAACGGGGACCTGAAGCTTTCTTT. The encoded protein is CASSERGPEAFF.

Written as DNA, the CDR3 is TGCGCCAGCAGCTTGGCTACAGGGTACCAAGAGACCCAGTACTTC. As protein: CASSLATGYQETQYF. V usage is TRBV5-1 and J usage is TRBJ2-5; TRBD1 is a possible D gene (6 bases). The V end was cut by 0 bases, the J end by 0 bases, with 9 bases between. The CDR3 has 15 amino acids. From germline, CDR1 is SGHRS and CDR2 YFSETQ.

This chain connects TRBV20-1 to TRBJ1-1; TRBD1 aligns across 7 bases. This CDR3 has 13 amino acids. Germline assignment: CDR1 DFQATT and CDR2 SNEGSKA (reference sequence). J lost 0 bases, V lost 5 bases, and 3 bases had no gene match. The CDR3 DNA sequence: TGCAGTGCTGGGGACAGTTTGAACACTGAAGCTTTCTTT. As protein: CSAGDSLNTEAFF.

This chain links TRBV20-1 with TRBJ1-5; perhaps TRBD1 as D (5 bases). The CDR3 sequence is 14 residues long. The V and J ends lost 3 bases and 4 bases respectively, with 13 bases between them. Germline lookup yields CDR1 DFQATT and CDR2 SNEGSKA (reference sequence). The CDR3 region is CSARMGGTNQPQHF. In DNA, the CDR3 is TGCAGTGCTAGGATGGGGGGTACGAATCAGCCCCAGCATTTT.